Listed here are 31 T cell receptor beta chains from one sample, sequenced in a study of early T cells in non-severe SARS-CoV-2 infection. TCRdb reprocessed the 5' RACE reads with MiXCR, giving one entry per CDR3 protein. The sample consists of tens of thousands of distinct CDR3 sequences, approximately 9.7% of them appearing once. Sequenced: whole blood. Receptors were obtained from an adult who was a healthcare worker with PCR-confirmed SARS-CoV-2 infection or an uninfected control (not recorded which).

Many counts were recorded for this clonotype. The chain employs TRBV6-6 and TRBJ2-1; no firm D call. The CDR3 runs to 12 residues. Between the trimmed V and J ends, which lost 5 bases and 4 bases, there was a span of 6 bases. Germline CDR1 MNHNY, CDR2 SVGAGI (reference sequence). The CDR3 here is CASSNLYNEQFF. DNA for the CDR3: TGTGCCAGCAGTAACTTATACAATGAGCAGTTCTTC.

V and J are TRBV4-1 and TRBJ1-2, with D possibly being TRBD1 (6 bases). The CDR3 has 14 residues. Deletions cut 4 bases from V and 8 bases from J, with 17 bases between. From germline, CDR1 is MGHRA and CDR2 YSYEKL. The CDR3 reads CASSPLGQQRGYTF. CDR3 DNA: TGCGCCAGCAGCCCCCTAGGACAGCAAAGAGGCTACACCTTC.

There are many counts of this clonotype. This chain joins TRBV4-2 and TRBJ2-5; D gene unclear. This CDR3 is 15 amino acids long. CDR1 is LGHNA and CDR2 is YNFKEQ in the germline V gene. The ends were cut back, 0 bases at V and 4 bases at J, with 12 bases in the middle. The CDR3 loop is CASSQDVLARETQYF. CDR3 sequence (DNA): TGTGCCAGCAGCCAAGATGTTCTGGCTAGAGAGACCCAGTACTTC.

This clonotype was observed a handful of times. V and J are TRBV15 and TRBJ1-6; tentatively, D is TRBD1 (5 bases). The germline V and J ends were trimmed by 0 bases and 10 bases, with 7 bases remaining between them. Per germline, CDR1 LNHNV and CDR2 YYDKDF (reference sequence). The CDR3 has 13 residues. CDR3 sequence (DNA): TGTGCCACCAGCAGAGATCGGGGGTCACCCCTCCACTTT. Amino acids: CATSRDRGSPLHF.

The V call is TRBV5-4, the J call TRBJ1-1, with 7 positions matching TRBD1. J gave up 1 base and V 4 bases, and 10 bases lay outside the gene matches. The CDR3 totals 16 residues. Per the germline V gene, CDR1 is SGHNT and CDR2 is YYREEE (reference sequence). CDR3 in DNA: TGTGCCAGCAGCCACAGACAGGGAGCAAGGAACACTGAAGCTTTCTTT. It encodes CASSHRQGARNTEAFF.

This clonotype was counted ten times or more. The CDR3 is CASSPSVQSNTEAFF. CDR3 coding DNA: TGTGCCAGCTCACCCTCGGTGCAGTCGAACACTGAAGCTTTCTTT. The chain is built from TRBV18 and TRBJ1-1, with no clear D. Germline V gives CDR1 KGHSH, CDR2 LQKENI. The V gene lost 3 bases and the J gene lost 1 base, with 12 bases spanning the gap. The CDR3 runs to 15 residues.

This clonotype was detected only a few times. This chain links TRBV4-1 with TRBJ2-5; D remains unclear. V lost 3 bases to trimming and J lost 7 bases, with 18 bases between them. This CDR3 comprises 15 residues. CDR1 MGHRA and CDR2 YSYEKL come from the germline V gene. CDR3 amino acids: CASSHLAPSRVTQYF. As DNA, the CDR3 is TGCGCCAGCAGCCACTTAGCCCCCAGTAGGGTGACCCAGTACTTC.

The chain is built from TRBV25-1 and TRBJ2-2, with D hard to call. CDR1 is MGHDK, CDR2 SYGVNS, per germline. This CDR3 spans 13 amino acids. The V gene lost 3 bases and the J gene lost 5 bases, with 7 bases spanning the gap. The CDR3 sequence is CASSDWSTGELFF. In DNA form, the CDR3 reads TGTGCCAGCAGTGATTGGAGTACCGGGGAGCTGTTTTTT.

V usage is TRBV9 and J usage is TRBJ1-2, with D possibly TRBD1 on 6 matching bases. This CDR3 is 14 amino acids long. With 6 bases removed from V and 0 bases from J, the gap between germline ends came to 12 bases. Per germline, CDR1 SGDLS and CDR2 YYNGEE. The CDR3 DNA follows: TGTGCCAGCAACGCTCCAGGGGCTAACTATGGCTACACCTTC. Translation gives CASNAPGANYGYTF. The full variable domain, completed using reference TRBV9 and TRBJ1-2, is DSGVTQTPKHLITATGQRVTLRCSPRSGDLSVYWYQQSLDQGLQFLIQYYNGEERAKGNILERFSAQQFPDLHSELNLSSLELGDSALYFCASNAPGANYGYTFGSGTRLTVV.

The V call is TRBV7-9, the J call TRBJ1-2, with D hard to call. Germline V CDR1 and CDR2: SEHNR, FQNEAQ (reference sequence). The CDR3 is made up of 13 amino acids. V was trimmed by 5 bases and J by 5 bases, leaving 12 bases between them. CDR3 sequence: CASSPDGPYGYTF. The CDR3 DNA sequence: TGTGCCAGCAGCCCCGACGGACCATATGGCTACACCTTC. Looking up the rest from reference TRBV7-9 and TRBJ1-2 gives the full variable domain: DTGVSQNPRHKITKRGQNVTFRCDPISEHNRLYWYRQTLGQGPEFLTYFQNEAQLEKSRLLSDRFSAERPKGSFSTLEIQRTEQGDSAMYLCASSPDGPYGYTFGSGTRLTVV.

The V call is TRBV5-1, the J call TRBJ2-7; D might be TRBD2 (6 bases). Looked up from germline, CDR1 is SGHRS and CDR2 is YFSETQ. Deletions cut 0 bases from V and 2 bases from J, with 9 bases between. The CDR3 covers 14 residues. In DNA form, the CDR3 reads TGCGCCAGCAGCTTGGACGGAGGGACCTACGAGCAGTACTTC. Translating gives CASSLDGGTYEQYF.

Of note for this clonotype: Here the CDR3 omits its conserved ending phenylalanine or tryptophan, so a read error is the likely source. The V gene is TRBV11-2, the J gene TRBJ2-1; no clear D gene. The V and J ends lost 1 base and 2 bases respectively, with 12 bases between them. The CDR3 sequence is 16 residues long. CDR1 SGHAT and CDR2 FQNNGV come from the germline V gene. The CDR3 DNA follows: TGTGCCAGCAGCTTAGGTCCCAGTGCGCCCTACAATGAGCAGTTCATC. Residues: CASSLGPSAPYNEQFI.

This clonotype was counted many times. The CDR3 loop reads CSAPYRQDPYNSPLHF. DNA for the CDR3: TGCAGTGCCCCATATCGACAGGACCCCTATAATTCACCCCTCCACTTT. This chain joins TRBV20-1 and TRBJ1-6, with TRBD1 as a possible D gene (6 bases). Germline V gives CDR1 DFQATT, CDR2 SNEGSKA (reference sequence). V was clipped by 6 bases and J by 2 bases, with 17 bases between them. The CDR3 sequence is 16 residues long.

This clonotype was found many times. The chain couples TRBV29-1 to TRBJ2-3; 7 bases fit TRBD2. CDR3 length: 13 residues. V lost 4 bases to trimming and J lost 4 bases; unmatched junction nucleotides: 5. Germline-derived CDR1 and CDR2 are SQVTM and ANQGSEA. The CDR3 DNA follows: TGCAGCGTTGGAGCGGGGACCGCAGATACGCAGTATTTT. As protein: CSVGAGTADTQYF.

This clonotype was recorded a few times. The rearrangement joins TRBV5-6 to TRBJ2-2; no clear D gene. With 0 bases removed from V and 3 bases from J, the gap between germline ends came to 9 bases. The V gene's germline CDR1 is SGHDT and CDR2 YYEEEE. CDR3 size: 15 residues. The CDR3 DNA is TGTGCCAGCAGCTTGGGACTCGGATACACCGGGGAGCTGTTTTTT. Translated, it gives CASSLGLGYTGELFF.

This clonotype was seen at least ten times. The V and J genes are TRBV6-1 and TRBJ2-1; D uncertain. The ends were cut back, 2 bases at V and 7 bases at J, with 3 bases in the middle. The CDR3 runs to 11 residues. Germline CDR1 reads MNHNS; CDR2 reads SASEGT. The DNA of the CDR3 is TGTGCCAGCAGTGAACTGAATGAGCAGTTCTTC. Protein: CASSELNEQFF.

J is TRBJ1-2 and V is TRBV5-8, with 8 bases fitting TRBD1. With V trimmed by 0 bases and J by 5 bases, 6 bases remained unmatched. Germline values: CDR1 SGHTS, CDR2 YDEGEE. The CDR3 spans 15 residues. CDR3 in DNA: TGTGCCAGCAGCTTGGAGTGGACAGGGACATATGGCTACACCTTC. As protein: CASSLEWTGTYGYTF.

This clonotype was counted between two and nine times. The chain links TRBV11-2 to TRBJ1-4, with D perhaps TRBD1 (6 bases). V was pared by 5 bases and J by 4 bases, with 14 bases between. This CDR3 is 15 amino acids long. Looked up from germline, CDR1 is SGHAT and CDR2 is FQNNGV. The CDR3 DNA follows: TGTGCCAGCAGCCTCGACCGGGACATTAATGAAAAACTGTTTTTT. It yields the protein CASSLDRDINEKLFF.

This clonotype has at least ten counts. The genes are TRBV12-3 or TRBV12-4 and TRBJ2-7; D gene ambiguous. The CDR3 spans 13 residues. Trimming took 6 bases from V and 2 from J, leaving 11 bases between them. The CDR3 DNA reads as TGTGCCAGCAGCTCCGACGTAGCCTACGAGCAGTACTTC. Its protein is CASSSDVAYEQYF.

V usage is TRBV10-3 and J usage is TRBJ2-5; 10 bases line up with TRBD2. Germline V gene data show CDR1 as ENHRY and CDR2 as SYGVKD. The junction had 9 bases not matched to a gene; V was cut back by 8 bases and J by 0 bases. The CDR3 is 16 amino acids. CDR3 sequence (DNA): TGTGCCATCCGGGGAGGGCTAGCGGGGGACCAAGAGACCCAGTACTTC. Protein product: CAIRGGLAGDQETQYF.

Only a few counts were recorded for this clonotype. The chain combines TRBV3-1 with TRBJ1-2; tentative D call: TRBD1 (6 bases). Germline values: CDR1 LGHDT, CDR2 YNNKEL (reference sequence). The V gene lost 4 bases and the J gene lost 6 bases, with 27 bases spanning the gap. This CDR3 has 18 amino acids. CDR3 sequence: CASSPGHEAGIPRNGYTF. The CDR3 nucleotides are TGTGCCAGCAGCCCGGGACACGAAGCAGGTATACCGCGCAATGGCTACACCTTC.

The table lists this clonotype with many counts. The chain is built from TRBV11-2 and TRBJ1-1; D call uncertain. Germline V gene lookup returns CDR1 SGHAT and CDR2 FQNNGV. Deletions cut 3 bases from V and 8 bases from J, with 7 bases between. The CDR3 has 11 amino acids. Here the CDR3 reads CASSFSREAFF. CDR3 in DNA: TGTGCCAGCAGCTTCAGCAGGGAAGCTTTCTTT.

In its sample, this clonotype was seen a few times. The rearrangement joins TRBV27 to TRBJ1-4; D gene unclear. Germline lookup yields CDR1 MNHEY and CDR2 SMNVEV (reference sequence). V dropped 0 bases and J dropped 4 bases, with 9 bases sitting between them. This CDR3 has 15 amino acids. The CDR3 protein is CASSLSVAVNEKLFF. The CDR3 region has the DNA TGTGCCAGCAGTTTATCGGTGGCGGTTAATGAAAAACTGTTTTTT.

This clonotype was recorded at least ten times. The chain employs TRBV13 and TRBJ2-2; 7 bases agree with TRBD1. The germline CDR1 and CDR2 sequences are PRHDT and FYEKMQ (reference sequence). The CDR3 is 13 amino acids. The V segment lost 7 bases and the J segment 7 bases; nucleotides outside the gene matches: 6. CDR3 nucleotides: TGTGCCAGCAACCCACAGGGGAACGGGGAGCTGTTTTTT. This encodes CASNPQGNGELFF.

This chain connects TRBV6-1 to TRBJ1-6; D gene unclear. CDR1 is MNHNS and CDR2 is SASEGT in the germline V gene. The CDR3 has 14 residues. V dropped 2 bases and J dropped 6 bases, with 8 bases sitting between them. The CDR3 sequence is CASSEWAVNSPLHF. The CDR3 DNA follows: TGTGCCAGCAGTGAATGGGCAGTTAATTCACCCCTCCACTTT.

This clonotype was counted at least ten times. The J gene is TRBJ2-7, the V gene TRBV7-8; 8 nucleotides match TRBD2. The junction had 18 bases not matched to a gene; V was cut back by 5 bases and J by 3 bases. The V gene's germline CDR1 is SGHVS and CDR2 FQNEAQ. This CDR3 has 18 amino acids. DNA for the CDR3: TGTGCCAGCAGCCACGGGATAGCGGGAAAAGCCGGGGACTACGAGCAGTACTTC. Translating gives CASSHGIAGKAGDYEQYF.

The rearrangement links TRBV7-9 to TRBJ2-6; D is perhaps TRBD1 (6 bases). V was pared by 5 bases and J by 0 bases, with 11 bases between. The length of the CDR3 is 16 residues. Per the germline V gene, CDR1 is SEHNR and CDR2 is FQNEAQ (reference sequence). The CDR3 loop reads CASSPRTVSGANVLTF. The CDR3 DNA sequence: TGTGCCAGCAGCCCCCGGACAGTCTCTGGGGCCAACGTCCTGACTTTC.

The chain links TRBV7-6 to TRBJ2-3, with D possibly matching TRBD2 (5 bases). Trimming took 2 bases from V and 4 from J, leaving 13 bases between them. CDR1 and CDR2 (germline): SGHVS, FNYEAQ. This CDR3 has 15 amino acids. CDR3 bases: TGTGCCAGCAGCTTATATCTATCAGCGGCAGATACGCAGTATTTT. It specifies CASSLYLSAADTQYF.

On this clonotype: An end of the junction differs from the germline gene, which may be a read error. Here the CDR3 reads CTSTRGSRNSPLHF. Here the CDR3 DNA reads TGCACCAGCACAAGAGGCAGTCGGAATTCACCCCTCCACTTT. The chain has TRBV5-1 and TRBJ1-6, with unresolved D. CDR1 is SGHRS and CDR2 is YFSETQ in the germline V gene. The CDR3 sequence is 14 residues long.

This clonotype was detected only a few times. This rearrangement joins TRBV7-9 to TRBJ1-1; D gene uncertain. The V gene lost 5 bases and the J gene lost 1 base, with 23 bases spanning the gap. Germline-derived CDR1 and CDR2 are SEHNR and FQNEAQ (reference sequence). The CDR3 has 18 amino acids. The CDR3 reads CASSRNTVLQPRNTEAFF. The CDR3 DNA follows: TGTGCCAGCAGCCGAAACACGGTTTTACAACCAAGGAACACTGAAGCTTTCTTT.

This clonotype was seen more than once but under ten times. V gene TRBV5-1 combines with J gene TRBJ2-5; maybe TRBD2 (6 bases). V lost 4 bases to trimming and J lost 2 bases, with 9 bases between them. The germline gives CDR1 SGHRS, CDR2 YFSETQ. The CDR3 has 13 residues. The chain's CDR3 is CASSVEGQETQYF. As DNA, the CDR3 is TGCGCCAGCAGCGTGGAGGGGCAAGAGACCCAGTACTTC.